This is a list of T cell receptor beta chains from one sample in a study of blood T cell repertoires in COVID-19. Measured with immunoSEQ multiplex PCR; TCRdb has only the in-frame clones, and not every one. The table includes more than 110,000 clones, around 80% detected once. Sequences were obtained from PBMCs or T cells enriched from blood (not recorded which). These receptors originate from a woman between 50 and 59 years old who had recovered from COVID-19. The CDR3 runs from the conserved cysteine through the conserved F or W. D genes are given only for firm matches. Clone size is stated in some rows and not others, as once, few, many or a class when expanded.

J gene: TRBJ2-1
V gene: TRBV5-6
clone size: .
D gene: .
CDR3 protein: CASSPLAGTYNEQFF
CDR3 DNA: TGTGCCAGCAGTCCACTCGCGGGGACCTACAATGAGCAGTTCTTC

J gene: TRBJ1-6
V gene: TRBV5-1
clone size: .
D gene: .
CDR3 protein: CASSLDRESHNSPLHF
CDR3 DNA: TGCGCCAGCAGCTTGGACCGGGAGTCCCATAATTCACCCCTCCACTTT

J gene: TRBJ1-1
V gene: TRBV15
clone size: once
D gene: .
CDR3 protein: CATSRDVWNTEAFF
CDR3 DNA: TGTGCCACCAGCAGAGATGTATGGAACACTGAAGCTTTCTTT

J gene: TRBJ1-4
V gene: TRBV30
clone size: .
D gene: TRBD1
CDR3 protein: CAWRDGQVVGELFF
CDR3 DNA: TGTGCCTGGAGAGACGGACAGGTTGTTGGGGAACTGTTTTTT

J gene: TRBJ2-1
V gene: TRBV29-1
clone size: .
D gene: TRBD1
CDR3 protein: CSVEHRGTASNEQFF
CDR3 DNA: TGCAGCGTTGAACACAGGGGGACAGCGAGCAATGAGCAGTTCTTC

J gene: TRBJ1-5
V gene: TRBV7-8
clone size: .
D gene: TRBD1
CDR3 protein: CASSFPGQGNQPQHF
CDR3 DNA: TGTGCCAGCAGCTTCCCGGGACAGGGGAATCAGCCCCAGCATTTT

J gene: TRBJ1-1
V gene: TRBV27
clone size: .
D gene: TRBD1
CDR3 protein: CASTPQGVAVTEAFF
CDR3 DNA: TGTGCCAGCACCCCCCAGGGGGTGGCGGTGACTGAAGCTTTCTTT

J gene: TRBJ1-1
V gene: TRBV5-1
clone size: .
D gene: .
CDR3 protein: CASSLGPGYTEAFF
CDR3 DNA: TGCGCCAGCAGCTTGGGGCCGGGTTACACTGAAGCTTTCTTT

J gene: TRBJ1-1
V gene: TRBV14
clone size: once
D gene: TRBD1
CDR3 protein: CASSLLLQGEAFF
CDR3 DNA: TGTGCCAGCAGCCTACTCCTACAGGGGGAAGCTTTCTTT

J gene: TRBJ1-1
V gene: TRBV9
clone size: .
D gene: .
CDR3 protein: CASSVRSGMNTEAFF
CDR3 DNA: TGTGCCAGCAGCGTCAGATCGGGGATGAACACTGAAGCTTTCTTT

J gene: TRBJ1-2
V gene: TRBV28
clone size: .
D gene: .
CDR3 protein: CASSSRPTGAGSGYTF
CDR3 DNA: TGTGCCAGCAGTTCCAGACCGACGGGAGCGGGAAGTGGCTACACCTTC

J gene: TRBJ1-6
V gene: TRBV3-1/TRBV3-2
clone size: .
D gene: .
CDR3 protein: CASSQRGRVSNSPLHF
CDR3 DNA: TGTGCCAGCAGCCAAAGGGGCAGGGTGAGCAATTCACCCCTCCACTTT

J gene: TRBJ2-3
V gene: TRBV12-5
clone size: once
D gene: TRBD1
CDR3 protein: CASGTDRGFTDTQYF
CDR3 DNA: TGTGCTAGTGGAACCGACAGGGGGTTCACAGATACGCAGTATTTT

J gene: TRBJ2-3
V gene: TRBV7-3
clone size: .
D gene: TRBD2
CDR3 protein: CASSPSAGGSTDTQYF
CDR3 DNA: TGTGCCAGCAGCCCCTCGGCGGGGGGGAGCACAGATACGCAGTATTTT

J gene: TRBJ1-1
V gene: TRBV29-1
clone size: .
D gene: .
CDR3 protein: CSANSLNTEAFF
CDR3 DNA: TGCAGCGCTAACAGTTTGAACACTGAAGCTTTCTTT

J gene: TRBJ2-3
V gene: TRBV7-3
clone size: .
D gene: .
CDR3 protein: CASSLSYRSGGETDTQYF
CDR3 DNA: TGTGCCAGCAGCTTATCTTATAGATCCGGCGGGGAGACAGATACGCAGTATTTT

J gene: TRBJ1-5
V gene: TRBV4-1
clone size: .
D gene: .
CDR3 protein: CASSQVQAINQPQHF
CDR3 DNA: TGCGCCAGCAGCCAAGTCCAGGCGATCAATCAGCCCCAGCATTTT

J gene: TRBJ2-7
V gene: TRBV7-9
clone size: .
D gene: .
CDR3 protein: CASSLESSGSYEQYF
CDR3 DNA: TGTGCCAGCAGCTTAGAGTCCTCAGGCTCCTACGAGCAGTACTTC

J gene: TRBJ2-6
V gene: TRBV4-1
clone size: .
D gene: TRBD1
CDR3 protein: CASSHRQGLTGANVLTF
CDR3 DNA: TGCGCCAGCAGCCATCGACAGGGGTTAACTGGGGCCAACGTCCTGACTTTC

J gene: TRBJ2-6
V gene: TRBV9
clone size: .
D gene: .
CDR3 protein: CASSVGSGANVLTF
CDR3 DNA: TGTGCCAGCAGCGTGGGTAGCGGGGCCAACGTCCTGACTTTC

J gene: TRBJ1-2
V gene: TRBV12-3/TRBV12-4
clone size: .
D gene: .
CDR3 protein: CASSPRDQHGYTF
CDR3 DNA: TGTGCCAGCAGTCCGCGGGATCAACATGGCTACACCTTC

J gene: TRBJ2-1
V gene: TRBV19
clone size: .
D gene: .
CDR3 protein: CASSIVGGELNEQFF
CDR3 DNA: TGTGCCAGTAGTATAGTTGGGGGCGAGCTCAATGAGCAGTTCTTC

J gene: TRBJ1-1
V gene: TRBV24-1
clone size: once
D gene: .
CDR3 protein: CATRWGLNTEAFF
CDR3 DNA: TGTGCCACTCGGTGGGGCTTGAACACTGAAGCTTTCTTT

J gene: TRBJ1-2
V gene: TRBV21-1
clone size: .
D gene: .
CDR3 protein: CASSKGPGGFSSNYGYTF
CDR3 DNA: TGTGCCAGCAGCAAAGGTCCGGGGGGATTCAGTTCTAACTATGGCTACACCTTC

J gene: TRBJ1-5
V gene: TRBV18
clone size: .
D gene: .
CDR3 protein: CASSPGANNQPQHF
CDR3 DNA: TGTGCCAGCTCACCAGGGGCGAACAATCAGCCCCAGCATTTT

J gene: TRBJ1-1
V gene: TRBV30
clone size: few
D gene: TRBD1
CDR3 protein: CAWGRGGADTEAFF
CDR3 DNA: TGTGCCTGGGGCCGAGGGGGCGCGGACACTGAAGCTTTCTTT

J gene: TRBJ2-2
V gene: TRBV11-3
clone size: many
D gene: .
CDR3 protein: CATPPFTGELFF
CDR3 DNA: TGTGCCACCCCCCCGTTCACCGGGGAGCTGTTTTTT

J gene: TRBJ2-5
V gene: TRBV27
clone size: .
D gene: TRBD1
CDR3 protein: CASSLGTAYQETQYF
CDR3 DNA: TGTGCCAGCAGTTTAGGGACAGCGTACCAAGAGACCCAGTACTTC

J gene: TRBJ1-1
V gene: TRBV2
clone size: .
D gene: TRBD1
CDR3 protein: CASFDREAWNTEAFF
CDR3 DNA: TGTGCCAGCTTCGACAGGGAGGCTTGGAACACTGAAGCTTTCTTT

J gene: TRBJ2-5
V gene: TRBV11-3
clone size: .
D gene: .
CDR3 protein: CASSLSSRETQYF
CDR3 DNA: TGTGCCAGCAGCTTATCTTCCAGAGAGACCCAGTACTTC

J gene: TRBJ2-1
V gene: TRBV4-1
clone size: .
D gene: TRBD1
CDR3 protein: CASSQDGQGSYNEQFF
CDR3 DNA: TGCGCCAGCAGCCAAGATGGACAGGGCTCCTACAATGAGCAGTTCTTC

J gene: TRBJ2-3
V gene: TRBV5-6
clone size: .
D gene: .
CDR3 protein: CASSLEAPKDTQYF
CDR3 DNA: TGTGCCAGCAGCTTGGAAGCGCCGAAAGATACGCAGTATTTT

J gene: TRBJ2-7
V gene: TRBV30
clone size: .
D gene: .
CDR3 protein: CAWSVPGDYEQYF
CDR3 DNA: TGTGCCTGGAGTGTACCAGGGGACTACGAGCAGTACTTC

J gene: TRBJ1-2
V gene: TRBV21-1
clone size: .
D gene: .
CDR3 protein: CASSKCGRTNYGYTF
CDR3 DNA: TGTGCCAGCAGCAAATGTGGCAGGACTAACTATGGCTACACCTTC

J gene: TRBJ2-7
V gene: TRBV6-6
clone size: .
D gene: .
CDR3 protein: CASSSPGQAYEQYF
CDR3 DNA: TGTGCCAGCAGTTCTCCTGGGCAGGCCTACGAGCAGTACTTC

J gene: TRBJ1-5
V gene: TRBV28
clone size: .
D gene: TRBD1
CDR3 protein: CASILRGGPNQPQHF
CDR3 DNA: TGTGCCAGCATCCTCCGAGGGGGCCCGAATCAGCCCCAGCATTTT

J gene: TRBJ1-5
V gene: TRBV2
clone size: few
D gene: .
CDR3 protein: CASRVGLSNQPQHF
CDR3 DNA: TGTGCCAGCAGGGTGGGCCTTAGCAATCAGCCCCAGCATTTT

J gene: TRBJ2-2
V gene: TRBV12-3/TRBV12-4
clone size: .
D gene: .
CDR3 protein: CASSPYTGELFF
CDR3 DNA: TGTGCCAGCAGCCCCTACACCGGGGAGCTGTTTTTT

J gene: TRBJ2-5
V gene: TRBV19
clone size: .
D gene: TRBD2
CDR3 protein: CASSTGLAGDVLQETQYF
CDR3 DNA: TGTGCCAGTAGTACAGGGCTAGCGGGGGACGTACTTCAAGAGACCCAGTACTTC

J gene: TRBJ1-1
V gene: TRBV19
clone size: .
D gene: .
CDR3 protein: CASSINPYTEAFF
CDR3 DNA: TGTGCCAGTAGTATAAACCCCTATACTGAAGCTTTCTTT

J gene: TRBJ2-6
V gene: TRBV28
clone size: .
D gene: .
CDR3 protein: CASSQRLHSGANVLTF
CDR3 DNA: TGTGCCAGCAGTCAAAGACTGCACTCTGGGGCCAACGTCCTGACTTTC

J gene: TRBJ2-7
V gene: TRBV28
clone size: .
D gene: TRBD1
CDR3 protein: CASSDGTGEQYF
CDR3 DNA: TGTGCCAGCAGTGATGGGACAGGCGAGCAGTACTTC

J gene: TRBJ2-7
V gene: TRBV2
clone size: .
D gene: TRBD2
CDR3 protein: CASSQLAGQSNYEQYF
CDR3 DNA: TGTGCCAGCAGCCAACTAGCGGGACAGTCGAATTACGAGCAGTACTTC

J gene: TRBJ1-1
V gene: TRBV7-2
clone size: .
D gene: .
CDR3 protein: CASRAGQNTEAFF
CDR3 DNA: TGTGCCAGCAGAGCAGGACAAAACACTGAAGCTTTCTTT

J gene: TRBJ1-4
V gene: TRBV2
clone size: .
D gene: TRBD1
CDR3 protein: CASGSTGSNEKLFF
CDR3 DNA: TGTGCCAGCGGGTCGACAGGGTCCAATGAAAAACTGTTTTTT

J gene: TRBJ2-5
V gene: TRBV5-6
clone size: .
D gene: TRBD2
CDR3 protein: CASSGGQYETQYF
CDR3 DNA: TGTGCCAGCTCGGGGGGGCAATATGAGACCCAGTACTTC

J gene: TRBJ2-3
V gene: TRBV3-1/TRBV3-2
clone size: .
D gene: TRBD2
CDR3 protein: CASSPRAAGGLQDTQYF
CDR3 DNA: TGTGCCAGCAGCCCCCGGGCAGCGGGGGGCCTCCAAGATACGCAGTATTTT

J gene: TRBJ1-4
V gene: TRBV10-3
clone size: few
D gene: .
CDR3 protein: CAISSGDAANEKLFF
CDR3 DNA: TGTGCCATCAGCTCAGGGGACGCGGCAAATGAAAAACTGTTTTTT

J gene: TRBJ2-2
V gene: TRBV30
clone size: few
D gene: TRBD2
CDR3 protein: CAWSAGGYTGELFF
CDR3 DNA: TGTGCCTGGAGTGCGGGGGGTTACACCGGGGAGCTGTTTTTT

J gene: TRBJ2-2
V gene: TRBV18
clone size: .
D gene: TRBD2
CDR3 protein: CASSPLRTSGVNTGELFF
CDR3 DNA: TGTGCCAGCTCACCACTGAGGACTAGCGGGGTGAACACCGGGGAGCTGTTTTTT